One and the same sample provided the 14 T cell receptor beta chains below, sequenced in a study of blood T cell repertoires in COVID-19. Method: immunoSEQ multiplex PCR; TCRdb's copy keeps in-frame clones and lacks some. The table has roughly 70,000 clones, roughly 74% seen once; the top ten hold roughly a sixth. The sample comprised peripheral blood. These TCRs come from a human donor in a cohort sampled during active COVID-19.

The DNA for the CDR3 is TGTGCCAGCAACCCTGACGGGAGGGGCACAGATACGCAGTATTTT. It encodes CASNPDGRGTDTQYF. V gene TRBV7-9 combines with J gene TRBJ2-3, with 8 bases identical to TRBD2. CDR3 length: 15 amino acids. Germline trimming cut 7 bases from V and 1 base from J; bases unmatched to any gene: 7. Germline-derived CDR1 and CDR2 are SEHNR and FQNEAQ (reference sequence).

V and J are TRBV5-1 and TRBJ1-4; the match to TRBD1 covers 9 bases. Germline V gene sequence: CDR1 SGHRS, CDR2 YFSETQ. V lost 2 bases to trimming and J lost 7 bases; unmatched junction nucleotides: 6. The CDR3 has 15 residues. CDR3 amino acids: CASSLNRGLSEKLFF. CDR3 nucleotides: TGCGCCAGCAGCTTAAACAGGGGGCTGAGTGAAAAACTGTTTTTT. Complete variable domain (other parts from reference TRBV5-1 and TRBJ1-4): KAGVTQTPRYLIKTRGQQVTLSCSPISGHRSVSWYQQTPGQGLQFLFEYFSETQRNKGNFPGRFSGRQFSNSRSEMNVSTLELGDSALYLCASSLNRGLSEKLFFGSGTQLSVL.

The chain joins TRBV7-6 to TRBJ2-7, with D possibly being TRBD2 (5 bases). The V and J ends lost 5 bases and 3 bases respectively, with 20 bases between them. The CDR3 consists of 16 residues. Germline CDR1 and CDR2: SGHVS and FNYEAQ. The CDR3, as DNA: TGTGCCAGCAGCATTACGCGCTCTGAGGGTTACTACGAGCAGTACTTC. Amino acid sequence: CASSITRSEGYYEQYF.

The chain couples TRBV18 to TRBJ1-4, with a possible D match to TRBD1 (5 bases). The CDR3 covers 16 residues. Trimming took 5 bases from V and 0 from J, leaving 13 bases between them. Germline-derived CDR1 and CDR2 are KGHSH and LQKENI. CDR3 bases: TGTGCCAGCTCATACAGGAATTCGGCAACTAATGAAAAACTGTTTTTT. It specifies CASSYRNSATNEKLFF.

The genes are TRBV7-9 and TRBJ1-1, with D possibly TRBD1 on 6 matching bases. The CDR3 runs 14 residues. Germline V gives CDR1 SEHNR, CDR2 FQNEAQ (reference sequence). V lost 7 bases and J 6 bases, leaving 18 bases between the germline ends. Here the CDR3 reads CASTPGGRGAEAFF. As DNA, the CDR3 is TGTGCCAGCACCCCGGGGGGGCGGGGGGCTGAAGCTTTCTTT.

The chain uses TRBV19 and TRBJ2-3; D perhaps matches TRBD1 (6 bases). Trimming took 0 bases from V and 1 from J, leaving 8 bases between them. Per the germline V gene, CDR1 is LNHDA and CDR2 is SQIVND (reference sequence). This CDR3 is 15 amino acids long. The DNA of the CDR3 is TGTGCCAGTAGTATAGAGGCAGGGGGCACAGATACGCAGTATTTT. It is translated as CASSIEAGGTDTQYF.

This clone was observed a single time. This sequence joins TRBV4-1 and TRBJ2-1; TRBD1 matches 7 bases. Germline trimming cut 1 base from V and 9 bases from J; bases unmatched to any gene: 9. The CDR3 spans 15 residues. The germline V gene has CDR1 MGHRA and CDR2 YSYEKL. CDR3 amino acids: CASSQGGLPGGEQFF. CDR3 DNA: TGCGCCAGCAGCCAAGGAGGACTCCCAGGGGGTGAGCAGTTCTTC.

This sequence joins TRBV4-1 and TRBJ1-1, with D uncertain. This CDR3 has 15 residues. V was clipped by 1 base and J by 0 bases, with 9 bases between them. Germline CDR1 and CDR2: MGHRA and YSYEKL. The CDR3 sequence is CASSQVGSMNTEAFF. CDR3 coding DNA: TGCGCCAGCAGCCAAGTGGGCAGCATGAACACTGAAGCTTTCTTT.

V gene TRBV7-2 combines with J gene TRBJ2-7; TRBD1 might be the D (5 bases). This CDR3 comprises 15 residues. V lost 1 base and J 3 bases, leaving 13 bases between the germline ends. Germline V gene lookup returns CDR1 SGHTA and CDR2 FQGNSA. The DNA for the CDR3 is TGTGCCAGCAGCTTAGAAAGGGGCTATAACTACGAGCAGTACTTC. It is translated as CASSLERGYNYEQYF.

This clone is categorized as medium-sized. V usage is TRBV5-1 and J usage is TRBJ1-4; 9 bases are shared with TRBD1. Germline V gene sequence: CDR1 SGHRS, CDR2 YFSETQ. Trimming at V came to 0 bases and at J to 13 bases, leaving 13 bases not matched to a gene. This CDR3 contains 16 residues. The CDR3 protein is CASSLVTWGTGMRLFF. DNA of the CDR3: TGCGCCAGCAGCTTGGTTACATGGGGGACAGGGATGAGACTGTTTTTT.

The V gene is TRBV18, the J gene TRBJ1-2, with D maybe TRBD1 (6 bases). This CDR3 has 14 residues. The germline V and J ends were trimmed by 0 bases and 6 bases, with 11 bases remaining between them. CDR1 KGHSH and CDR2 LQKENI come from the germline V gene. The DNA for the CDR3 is TGTGCCAGCTCACCACCGGGCAGGGGACATGGCTACACCTTC. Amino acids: CASSPPGRGHGYTF.

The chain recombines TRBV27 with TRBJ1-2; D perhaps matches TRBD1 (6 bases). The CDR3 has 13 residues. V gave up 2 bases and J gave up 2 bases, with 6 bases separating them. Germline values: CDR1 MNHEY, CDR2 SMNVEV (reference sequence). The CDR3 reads CASSLQGNYGYTF. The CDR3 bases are TGTGCCAGCAGTTTACAGGGGAACTATGGCTACACCTTC.

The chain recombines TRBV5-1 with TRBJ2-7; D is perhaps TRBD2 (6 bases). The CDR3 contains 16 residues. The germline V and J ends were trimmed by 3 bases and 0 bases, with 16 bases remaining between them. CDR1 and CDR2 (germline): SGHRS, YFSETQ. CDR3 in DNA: TGCGCCAGCAGCTCGGATCCTAGCGTTAGCTCCTACGAGCAGTACTTC. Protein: CASSSDPSVSSYEQYF.

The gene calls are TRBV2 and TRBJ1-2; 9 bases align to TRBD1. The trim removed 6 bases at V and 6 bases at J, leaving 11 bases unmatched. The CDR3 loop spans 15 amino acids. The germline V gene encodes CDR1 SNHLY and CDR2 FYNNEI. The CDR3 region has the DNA TGTGCCAGCAGAGGGGGCAAACAGGGGGCAGATGGCTACACCTTC. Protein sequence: CASRGGKQGADGYTF.